This TCR beta chain was recovered during a study of cytomegalovirus exposure and HLA in healthy donors. General observations from the study: In vitro testing confirmed a few CMV-associated chains as specific for CMV antigens. An analysis that came later showed most CMV-associated TCR beta chains appearing HLA-restricted. Excluded were some V segments that proved indistinguishable, including TRBV6-2 and TRBV6-3.

Per the germline V gene, CDR1 is MNHNS and CDR2 is SASEGT. The germline V and J ends were trimmed by 7 bases and 8 bases, with 20 bases remaining between them. This CDR3 spans 14 amino acids. This clone was detected only a few times. The antigen is undetermined. The PCR used 60 Vbeta and 13 Jbeta primers. Assay used: immunoSEQ multiplex PCR; TCRdb lists only in-frame clones, some missing. The data hold under 250,000 clones, with over 70% observed a single time. Sequencing was carried out using PBMCs. The V and J genes are TRBV6-1 and TRBJ1-2; D remains unclear. This sequence originates from a boy younger than 10 in good health and CMV-seronegative. The CDR3 reads CASTEGGPRRGYTF. The CDR3 DNA reads TGTGCCAGCACCGAAGGCGGCCCCCGACGAGGCTACACCTTC.